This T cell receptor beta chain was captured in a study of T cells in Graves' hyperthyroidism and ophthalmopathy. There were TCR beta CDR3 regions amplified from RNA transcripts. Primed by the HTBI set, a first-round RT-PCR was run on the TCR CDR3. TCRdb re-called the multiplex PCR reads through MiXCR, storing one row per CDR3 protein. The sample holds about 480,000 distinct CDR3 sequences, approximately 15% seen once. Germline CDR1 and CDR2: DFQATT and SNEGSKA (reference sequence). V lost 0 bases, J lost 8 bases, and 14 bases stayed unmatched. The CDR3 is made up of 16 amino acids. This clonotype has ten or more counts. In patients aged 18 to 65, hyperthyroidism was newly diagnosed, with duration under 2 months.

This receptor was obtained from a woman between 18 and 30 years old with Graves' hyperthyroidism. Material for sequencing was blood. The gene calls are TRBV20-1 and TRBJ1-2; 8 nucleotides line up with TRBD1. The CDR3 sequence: CSARDPWDRRLGGYTF. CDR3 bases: TGCAGTGCTAGAGATCCATGGGACAGGCGATTAGGAGGCTACACCTTC.